These 3 T cell receptor beta chains share one sample of origin, sequenced in a study of metastatic and nonmetastatic thyroid tumors. TCRdb re-called the PCR reads with MiXCR. The table lists about 28,000 clones, approximately 3.7% of them singletons. Nobody among the patients had been given any treatment before thyroid surgery. Sequenced material: blood. The receptors were sampled from a male donor with papillary thyroid cancer or a benign thyroid nodule (not recorded which). Some clones in this sample may be carry-over from other donors' samples.

This clone ranks as medium-sized. DNA for the CDR3: TGTGCCAGCAGTTTATCCTCCGGGGTTGAGCAGTTCTTC. It yields the protein CASSLSSGVEQFF. V is TRBV28 and J is TRBJ2-1, with a weak D call TRBD2 (5 bases). Trimming cost V 1 base and J 9 bases, with 10 bases left between them. Germline V lookup: CDR1 MDHEN, CDR2 SYDVKM. The CDR3 totals 13 residues.

With regard to this clone: The identical CDR3 is also encoded by other nucleotide sequences in the sample. The chain joins TRBV12-3 or TRBV12-4 to TRBJ1-1; the D is unclear. This CDR3 contains 12 residues. V dropped 6 bases and J dropped 1 base, with 6 bases sitting between them. The CDR3 DNA reads TGTGCCAGCAGACCTGAGAACACTGAAGCTTTCTTT. This gives the protein CASRPENTEAFF.

This clone is medium-sized within its sample. The chain has TRBV6-1 and TRBJ2-1; D tentatively fits TRBD1 or TRBD2 (6 bases each). This CDR3 is built from 13 residues. CDR1 and CDR2 from the germline V gene are MNHNS and SASEGT. With 5 bases removed from V and 14 bases from J, the gap between germline ends came to 19 bases. The CDR3 bases are TGTGCCAGCAGTTCCGGGGGCTGGACCCCGAAGTTCTTC. Translated, it gives CASSSGGWTPKFF.